The TCR beta chain described here comes from a study of T-cell memory formation after mild COVID-19. Study-level results: Most CD4+ clones that shrank were in CM and EM, while CD8+ ones turned up in EMRA. The authors left the SARS-CoV-2 specificity of second-wave clones peaking on day 37 unconfirmed.

Germline V lookup: CDR1 DFQATT, CDR2 SNEGSKA (reference sequence). With 5 bases removed from V and 0 bases from J, the gap between germline ends came to 14 bases. The CDR3 runs 15 residues. Constant-segment primers served in 5'RACE that generated TCR alpha and TCR beta cDNA libraries bearing sample barcodes and UMIs. TCRdb re-analysed the 5' RACE reads in MiXCR, keeping a single row per CDR3 protein. The data show 350,000 or so distinct CDR3 sequences, 20% to 25% seen once. Regarding this clonotype: Its antigen remains unidentified.

This TCR was sampled from an adult woman who had mild COVID-19 (a few samples of this study predate the infection). Cell type and time point are not known. The sequenced material came from PBMCs or a T cell subset sorted from them (not recorded which). This chain links TRBV20-1 with TRBJ2-1; no reliable D call. The CDR3 here is CSALRTESSYNEQFF. The CDR3 DNA sequence: TGCAGTGCTCTACGGACGGAAAGCTCCTACAATGAGCAGTTCTTC.